These T cell receptor beta chains were read from a single sample in a study of vaccination and CD4 T cells after COVID-19. For these receptors, no antigen is known. Using its own MiXCR run on the PCR reads, TCRdb lists one record per CDR3 protein. This sample has 24,000 or so distinct CDR3 sequences, with roughly 53% found just once. The sample taken for sequencing was CD4+ T cells from blood, cultured in vitro. These receptors were taken from a human donor who had recovered from COVID-19. CDR3s include the opening cysteine and the closing phenylalanine or tryptophan. The order of the fields is V gene, clone size, J gene, D gene, CDR3 DNA, CDR3 protein. D genes are given only for firm matches. Clone sizes are given selectively: once, few, many, or a class where the clone is expanded.

v_call: TRBV7-3
clone_size: NA
j_call: TRBJ1-1
d_call: TRBD1
cdr3_nt: TGTGCCAGCAGCCAAGAGGGCGTGGGGACAGGGGGCGAAATTGGTGAAGCTTTCTTT
cdr3_aa: CASSQEGVGTGGEIGEAFF

v_call: TRBV7-2
clone_size: NA
j_call: TRBJ2-3
d_call: NA
cdr3_nt: TGTGCCAGCAGCCTGATAGGGACTGTCACAGATACGCAGTATTTT
cdr3_aa: CASSLIGTVTDTQYF

v_call: TRBV28
clone_size: NA
j_call: TRBJ1-5
d_call: NA
cdr3_nt: TGTGCCAGCAGTTTGAGGACAGTCCCCAATCAGCCCCAGCATTTT
cdr3_aa: CASSLRTVPNQPQHF

v_call: TRBV20-1
clone_size: few
j_call: TRBJ1-2
d_call: TRBD1
cdr3_nt: TGCAGTGCTAGAGGGACAGGCGCTAACTATGGCTACACCTTC
cdr3_aa: CSARGTGANYGYTF

v_call: TRBV10-3
clone_size: few
j_call: TRBJ1-1
d_call: NA
cdr3_nt: TGTGCCAGCGACGGGCAGTCGAACACTGAAGCTTTCTTT
cdr3_aa: CASDGQSNTEAFF

v_call: TRBV11-3
clone_size: NA
j_call: TRBJ1-2
d_call: NA
cdr3_nt: TGTGCCAGCAGCCCAGGGGAGGAGTATGGCTACACCTTC
cdr3_aa: CASSPGEEYGYTF

v_call: TRBV5-1
clone_size: NA
j_call: TRBJ1-3
d_call: TRBD1
cdr3_nt: TGCGCCAGCAGACCCGGGACAGGCCCTGGAAACACCATATATTTT
cdr3_aa: CASRPGTGPGNTIYF

v_call: TRBV29-1
clone_size: NA
j_call: TRBJ2-5
d_call: NA
cdr3_nt: TGCAGCGTTTCACCCATGATGCAAGAGACCCAGTACTTC
cdr3_aa: CSVSPMMQETQYF

v_call: TRBV24-1
clone_size: few
j_call: TRBJ2-1
d_call: NA
cdr3_nt: TGTGCCACCAGTGATCGGACAGACAATGAGCAGTTCTTC
cdr3_aa: CATSDRTDNEQFF

v_call: TRBV7-2
clone_size: once
j_call: TRBJ1-2
d_call: NA
cdr3_nt: TGTGCCAGCAGCAGAGCCCTAGTGGGATATGGCTACACCTTC
cdr3_aa: CASSRALVGYGYTF

v_call: TRBV12-3/TRBV12-4
clone_size: NA
j_call: TRBJ1-1
d_call: NA
cdr3_nt: TGTGCCAGCAGTTCGACAGCGAACACTGAAGCTTTCTTT
cdr3_aa: CASSSTANTEAFF

v_call: TRBV7-6
clone_size: NA
j_call: TRBJ1-1
d_call: NA
cdr3_nt: TGTGCCAGCAGCTCCTGGGCTGGTAACACTGAAGCTTTCTTT
cdr3_aa: CASSSWAGNTEAFF

v_call: TRBV7-2
clone_size: NA
j_call: TRBJ2-2
d_call: NA
cdr3_nt: TGTGCCAGCAGCTCTTGGGCCAGAGCAACCGGGGAGCTGTTTTTT
cdr3_aa: CASSSWARATGELFF

v_call: TRBV20-1
clone_size: NA
j_call: TRBJ2-1
d_call: TRBD2
cdr3_nt: TGCAGTGCTACTCCAGGTGGCGGGAGGTACTACAATGAGCAGTTCTTC
cdr3_aa: CSATPGGGRYYNEQFF

v_call: TRBV5-4
clone_size: NA
j_call: TRBJ2-3
d_call: NA
cdr3_nt: TGTGCCAGCGGGGGCAACACAGATACGCAGTATTTT
cdr3_aa: CASGGNTDTQYF

v_call: TRBV7-2
clone_size: NA
j_call: TRBJ1-1
d_call: NA
cdr3_nt: TGTGCCAGCAGCCCAGAGGGGTTAAGTGACACTGAAGCTTTCTTT
cdr3_aa: CASSPEGLSDTEAFF

v_call: TRBV20-1
clone_size: NA
j_call: TRBJ2-3
d_call: TRBD2
cdr3_nt: TGCAGTGCGACCGGAGCGGGAGTGCCAGATACGCAGTATTTT
cdr3_aa: CSATGAGVPDTQYF

v_call: TRBV5-4
clone_size: NA
j_call: TRBJ1-1
d_call: NA
cdr3_nt: TGTGCCAGCAGCTTGGAGGGCAGGGGGAACACTGAAGCTTTCTTT
cdr3_aa: CASSLEGRGNTEAFF

v_call: TRBV7-2
clone_size: few
j_call: TRBJ1-2
d_call: NA
cdr3_nt: TGTGCCAGCAGCCCCACGGCAGGGGAGGTTGGCTACACCTTC
cdr3_aa: CASSPTAGEVGYTF

v_call: TRBV7-2
clone_size: NA
j_call: TRBJ1-2
d_call: TRBD1
cdr3_nt: TGTGCCAGCAGCTTAAGGACAGGCACTAACTATGGCTACACCTTC
cdr3_aa: CASSLRTGTNYGYTF

v_call: TRBV30
clone_size: NA
j_call: TRBJ2-5
d_call: TRBD2
cdr3_nt: TGTGCCTGGAGTGTACCTACTAGCGGGGCCCAGTACTTC
cdr3_aa: CAWSVPTSGAQYF

v_call: TRBV20-1
clone_size: NA
j_call: TRBJ1-1
d_call: NA
cdr3_nt: TGCAGTGCTATGCGGGGGGCGACTGAAGCTTTCTTT
cdr3_aa: CSAMRGATEAFF

v_call: TRBV20-1
clone_size: few
j_call: TRBJ1-1
d_call: NA
cdr3_nt: TGCAGTGCTCACCCGACTCAGGGACGCACTGAAGCTTTCTTT
cdr3_aa: CSAHPTQGRTEAFF

v_call: TRBV6-2/TRBV6-3
clone_size: NA
j_call: TRBJ1-3
d_call: NA
cdr3_nt: TGTGCCAGCAGTCGCGACGGGAGCTCTGGAAACACCATATATTTT
cdr3_aa: CASSRDGSSGNTIYF

v_call: TRBV19
clone_size: NA
j_call: TRBJ1-2
d_call: NA
cdr3_nt: TGTGCCAGTAGTATGGACACCTCGGATGGCTACACCTTC
cdr3_aa: CASSMDTSDGYTF

v_call: TRBV7-2
clone_size: NA
j_call: TRBJ2-3
d_call: TRBD2
cdr3_nt: TGTGCCAGCAGCTTACAAGCGGGAGACACAGATACGCAGTATTTT
cdr3_aa: CASSLQAGDTDTQYF

v_call: TRBV7-9
clone_size: NA
j_call: TRBJ2-7
d_call: NA
cdr3_nt: TGTGCCAGCAGCCCCCCCCGGCCCACTGGGGAGCAGTACTTC
cdr3_aa: CASSPPRPTGEQYF

v_call: TRBV5-1
clone_size: NA
j_call: TRBJ2-3
d_call: NA
cdr3_nt: TGCGCCAGCAGCCATTCACTACTAGCCTTGAAGTCAGATACGCAGTATTTT
cdr3_aa: CASSHSLLALKSDTQYF

v_call: TRBV7-7
clone_size: few
j_call: TRBJ1-1
d_call: NA
cdr3_nt: TGTGCTAGCAGCGTGGGCCCGAACACTGAAGCTTTCTTT
cdr3_aa: CASSVGPNTEAFF

v_call: TRBV6-1
clone_size: NA
j_call: TRBJ1-1
d_call: NA
cdr3_nt: TGTGCCAGCAGTCTCCGCCAGGGGCTCACTGAAGCTTTCTTT
cdr3_aa: CASSLRQGLTEAFF

v_call: TRBV9
clone_size: NA
j_call: TRBJ1-2
d_call: NA
cdr3_nt: TGTGCCAGCAACAACCCACAGTTGGGTGGCTACACCTTC
cdr3_aa: CASNNPQLGGYTF

v_call: TRBV24-1
clone_size: NA
j_call: TRBJ2-5
d_call: NA
cdr3_nt: TGTGCCACCAGTGATCAGGGGCCCAAAGAGACCCAGTACTTC
cdr3_aa: CATSDQGPKETQYF

v_call: TRBV7-2
clone_size: NA
j_call: TRBJ2-3
d_call: TRBD2
cdr3_nt: TGTGCCAGCAGCTTACGTCGGACTAGCGGGAGTTACACAGATACGCAGTATTTT
cdr3_aa: CASSLRRTSGSYTDTQYF

v_call: TRBV6-1
clone_size: NA
j_call: TRBJ1-5
d_call: TRBD1
cdr3_nt: TGTGCCAGCTACCCGCCGCCGACAGGGCAATATAATACCTATAGCAATCAGCCCCAGCATTTT
cdr3_aa: CASYPPPTGQYNTYSNQPQHF

v_call: TRBV30
clone_size: NA
j_call: TRBJ2-5
d_call: NA
cdr3_nt: TGTGCCTCCCTCGGGCAGGGTACTGGACTAAGGTTCTGGGAGACCCAGTACTTC
cdr3_aa: CASLGQGTGLRFWETQYF

v_call: TRBV6-5
clone_size: NA
j_call: TRBJ2-3
d_call: TRBD2
cdr3_nt: TGTGCCAGCAGTTACAGAGGGAGGGTAATAGATACGCAGTATTTT
cdr3_aa: CASSYRGRVIDTQYF

v_call: TRBV20-1
clone_size: NA
j_call: TRBJ2-7
d_call: TRBD1
cdr3_nt: TGCAGTGCTTCACCGGGACAGGGACACGAGCAGTACTTC
cdr3_aa: CSASPGQGHEQYF

v_call: TRBV10-3
clone_size: NA
j_call: TRBJ1-2
d_call: TRBD1
cdr3_nt: TGTGCCATCAGAAGGACAGGGGGCGACTATGGCTACACCTTC
cdr3_aa: CAIRRTGGDYGYTF

v_call: TRBV20-1
clone_size: NA
j_call: TRBJ1-3
d_call: NA
cdr3_nt: TGCAGTGCTCCCCGGAGCAACTCTGGAAACACCATGTATTTT
cdr3_aa: CSAPRSNSGNTMYF

v_call: TRBV7-2
clone_size: few
j_call: TRBJ1-1
d_call: TRBD1
cdr3_nt: TGTGCCAGCAGCCAAAACAGGGGTGGGGTAGCTGAAGCTTTCTTT
cdr3_aa: CASSQNRGGVAEAFF

v_call: TRBV7-8
clone_size: NA
j_call: TRBJ2-2
d_call: TRBD2
cdr3_nt: TGTGCCAGCAGCTTAATACGGGAGGGCCGGAGCGGGGAGCTGTTTTTT
cdr3_aa: CASSLIREGRSGELFF

v_call: TRBV6-1
clone_size: few
j_call: TRBJ2-3
d_call: NA
cdr3_nt: TGTGCCAGCAGTGACAGGGGAAGGCACACAGATACGCAGTATTTT
cdr3_aa: CASSDRGRHTDTQYF

v_call: TRBV2
clone_size: NA
j_call: TRBJ1-5
d_call: TRBD1
cdr3_nt: TGTGCCAGCAAAACAGGGGGCCAGGGTCAGCCCCAGCATTTT
cdr3_aa: CASKTGGQGQPQHF

v_call: TRBV15
clone_size: few
j_call: TRBJ1-4
d_call: NA
cdr3_nt: TGTGCCACCAGCCGCGATAGGGTTGTTAATGAAAAACTGTTTTTT
cdr3_aa: CATSRDRVVNEKLFF

v_call: TRBV20-1
clone_size: few
j_call: TRBJ1-5
d_call: TRBD1
cdr3_nt: TGCAGTGCGTGGACAGGGGATGGTCAGCCCCAGCATTTT
cdr3_aa: CSAWTGDGQPQHF

v_call: TRBV6-1
clone_size: NA
j_call: TRBJ2-3
d_call: NA
cdr3_nt: TGTGCCAGCAGCAGAGAGGGACGGGGGGATACGCAGTATTTT
cdr3_aa: CASSREGRGDTQYF